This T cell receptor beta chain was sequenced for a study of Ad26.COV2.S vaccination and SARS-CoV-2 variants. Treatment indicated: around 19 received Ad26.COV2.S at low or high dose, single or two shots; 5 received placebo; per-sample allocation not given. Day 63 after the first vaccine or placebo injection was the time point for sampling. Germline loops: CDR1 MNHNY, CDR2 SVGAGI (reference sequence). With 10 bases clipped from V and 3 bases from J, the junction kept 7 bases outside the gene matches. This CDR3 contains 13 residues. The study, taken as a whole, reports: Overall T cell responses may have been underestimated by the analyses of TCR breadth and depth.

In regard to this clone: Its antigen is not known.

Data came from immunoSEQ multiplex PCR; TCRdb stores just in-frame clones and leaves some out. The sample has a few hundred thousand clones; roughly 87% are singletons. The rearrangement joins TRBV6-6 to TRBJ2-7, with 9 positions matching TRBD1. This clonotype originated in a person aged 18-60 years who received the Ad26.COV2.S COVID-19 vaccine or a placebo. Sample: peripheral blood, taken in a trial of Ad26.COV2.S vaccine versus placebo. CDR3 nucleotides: TGTGCCACCATCGGGACAGGGATCTACGAGCAGTACTTC. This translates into CATIGTGIYEQYF.